This paragraph reports one T cell receptor beta chain. Other nucleotide sequences in the sample specify the same CDR3. The PCR made use of 60 Vbeta and 13 Jbeta primers. Sequencing was performed with immunoSEQ multiplex PCR; in TCRdb, only in-frame clones are kept and a portion is missing. The data contain about 55,000 clones, 77% of them seen just once; the ten biggest clones take up less than 3%. The data were taken from a study of cytomegalovirus exposure and HLA in healthy donors. CDR3 length: 18 amino acids. Germline assignment: CDR1 SQVTM and CDR2 ANQGSEA. V lost 3 bases to trimming and J lost 4 bases; unmatched junction nucleotides: 16.

The TCR originated in a female donor in good health and CMV-seronegative. The sample taken for sequencing was PBMCs. The gene calls are TRBV29-1 and TRBJ1-2; 11 bases align to TRBD1. The chain's CDR3 is CSVDGLIRTGGAGYGYTF. The CDR3 DNA sequence: TGCAGCGTTGACGGGTTAATTCGGACAGGGGGCGCAGGCTATGGCTACACCTTC.